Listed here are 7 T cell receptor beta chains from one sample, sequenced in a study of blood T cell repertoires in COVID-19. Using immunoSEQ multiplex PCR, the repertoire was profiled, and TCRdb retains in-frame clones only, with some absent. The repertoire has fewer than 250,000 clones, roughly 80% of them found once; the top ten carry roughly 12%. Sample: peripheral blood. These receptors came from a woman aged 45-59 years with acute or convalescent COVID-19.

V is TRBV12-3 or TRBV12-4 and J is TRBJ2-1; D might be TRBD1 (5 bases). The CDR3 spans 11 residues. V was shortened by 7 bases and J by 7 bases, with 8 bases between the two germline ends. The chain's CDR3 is CASTQGNEQFF. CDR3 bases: TGTGCCAGCACCCAGGGAAATGAGCAGTTCTTC.

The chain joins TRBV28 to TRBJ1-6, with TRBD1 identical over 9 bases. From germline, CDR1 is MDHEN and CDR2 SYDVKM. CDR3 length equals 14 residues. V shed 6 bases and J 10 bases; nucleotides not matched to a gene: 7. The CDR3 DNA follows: TGTGCCAGCAGGAAAGGGACAGGGCCCTCACCCCTCCACTTT. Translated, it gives CASRKGTGPSPLHF.

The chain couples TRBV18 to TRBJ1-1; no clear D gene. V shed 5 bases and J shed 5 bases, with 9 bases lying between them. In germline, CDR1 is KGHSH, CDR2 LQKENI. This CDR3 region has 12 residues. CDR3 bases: TGTGCCAGCTCAACGCGATTTACTGAAGCTTTCTTT. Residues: CASSTRFTEAFF.

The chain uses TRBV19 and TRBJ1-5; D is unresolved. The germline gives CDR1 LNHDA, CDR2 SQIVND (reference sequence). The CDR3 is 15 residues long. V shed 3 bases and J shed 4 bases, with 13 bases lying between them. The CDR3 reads CASSIEEHLNQPQHF. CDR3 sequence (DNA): TGTGCCAGTAGTATTGAGGAGCACCTTAATCAGCCCCAGCATTTT.

The CDR3 DNA reads TGTGCCAGCACTTGGGAGGCCGACTATGGCTACACCTTC. Its protein is CASTWEADYGYTF. The chain employs TRBV7-2 and TRBJ1-2, with D hard to call. Trimming removed 7 bases at V and 3 bases at J, with 12 bases between. CDR1 and CDR2 from the germline V gene are SGHTA and FQGNSA. The CDR3 covers 13 residues.

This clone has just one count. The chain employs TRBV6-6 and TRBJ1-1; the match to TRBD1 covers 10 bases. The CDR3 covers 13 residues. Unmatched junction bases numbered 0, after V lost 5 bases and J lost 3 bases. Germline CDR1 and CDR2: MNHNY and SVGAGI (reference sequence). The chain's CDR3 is CASSGTGDTEAFF. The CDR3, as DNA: TGTGCCAGCAGTGGGACAGGGGACACTGAAGCTTTCTTT.

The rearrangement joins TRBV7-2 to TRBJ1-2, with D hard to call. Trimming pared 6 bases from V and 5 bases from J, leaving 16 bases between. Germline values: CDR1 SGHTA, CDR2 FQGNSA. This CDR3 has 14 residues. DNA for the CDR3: TGTGCCAGCAGACGCGAGGAGGGCCCGTATGGCTACACCTTC. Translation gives CASRREEGPYGYTF.